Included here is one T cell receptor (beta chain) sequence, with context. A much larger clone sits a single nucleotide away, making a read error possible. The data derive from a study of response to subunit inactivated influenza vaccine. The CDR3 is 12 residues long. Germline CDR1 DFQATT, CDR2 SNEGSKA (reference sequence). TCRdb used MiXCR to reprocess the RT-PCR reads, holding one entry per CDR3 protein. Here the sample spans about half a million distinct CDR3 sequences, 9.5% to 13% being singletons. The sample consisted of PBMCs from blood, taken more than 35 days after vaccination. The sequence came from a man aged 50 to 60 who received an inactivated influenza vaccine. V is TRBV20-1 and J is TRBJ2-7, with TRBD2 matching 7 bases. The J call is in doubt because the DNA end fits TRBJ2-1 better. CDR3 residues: CSAGKAGYEQFF. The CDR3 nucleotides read TGCAGTGCTGGCAAAGCGGGATACGAGCAGTTCTTC.